A selection of T cell receptor beta chains follows, all from one sample in a study of OX40 agonist ivuxolimab in advanced cancers. Generated by immunoSEQ multiplex PCR, the TCRdb table keeps only in-frame clones and is missing some. Here the sample spans roughly 70,000 clones, just over 85% being singletons. The sequenced sample was CD4+ or CD8+ T cells sorted from blood, obtained in a trial of the OX40 agonist ivuxolimab. Source of these receptors: an adult with an advanced solid tumor such as melanoma, head and neck, liver or kidney cancer. The CDR3 runs from the conserved cysteine through the conserved F or W. The order of the fields is D gene, J gene, clone size, V gene, CDR3 protein, CDR3 DNA. The D gene is left open where the match is weak. Clone size, where shown, is once, few, many, or a class for clones that have expanded.

>NA|TRBJ1-6|medium-sized|TRBV5-8
CASSPTLSPLHF
TGTGCCAGCAGCCCGACCCTATCACCCCTCCACTTT
>NA|TRBJ2-1|NA|TRBV30
CAWTVQGLSGEQFF
TGTGCCTGGACTGTGCAGGGGCTGTCGGGTGAGCAGTTCTTC
>NA|TRBJ2-7|NA|TRBV19
CASSASVHEQYF
TGTGCCAGTAGTGCGTCAGTCCACGAGCAGTACTTC
>TRBD1|TRBJ1-1|NA|TRBV6-1
CASSEWGQGVPEAFF
TGTGCCAGCAGTGAATGGGGACAGGGTGTCCCTGAAGCTTTCTTT
>NA|TRBJ2-3|NA|TRBV4-3
CASSPSHTDTQYF
TGCGCCAGCAGCCCCTCCCACACAGATACGCAGTATTTT
>NA|TRBJ2-3|NA|TRBV7-6
CASRPGLRSDTQYF
TGTGCCAGCCGTCCCGGTCTCAGGTCAGATACGCAGTATTTT
>NA|TRBJ2-3|NA|TRBV4-3
CASSQERALTDTQYF
TGCGCCAGCAGCCAAGAGAGGGCCCTCACAGATACGCAGTATTTT
>NA|TRBJ2-1|NA|TRBV11-2
CASSLGLANYNEQFF
TGTGCCAGCAGCTTAGGGCTAGCGAACTACAATGAGCAGTTCTTC
>NA|TRBJ2-5|NA|TRBV21-1
CASSKAGTSGQETQYF
TGTGCCAGCAGCAAAGCTGGGACTAGCGGACAAGAGACCCAGTACTTC
>NA|TRBJ2-6|NA|TRBV28
CASRLGILGANVLTF
TGTGCCAGCCGTCTAGGTATCCTTGGGGCCAACGTCCTGACTTTC
>NA|TRBJ2-7|once|TRBV7-8
CASSSLEYPQGWSYEQYF
TGTGCCAGCAGCTCCTTAGAGTACCCACAGGGTTGGTCCTACGAGCAGTACTTC
>NA|TRBJ1-5|NA|TRBV4-1
CASSQAGLEGGNQPQHF
TGCGCCAGCAGCCAAGCGGGTTTAGAGGGGGGCAATCAGCCCCAGCATTTT
>NA|TRBJ2-5|NA|TRBV5-1
CASSSQSEETQYF
TGCGCCAGCAGCTCCCAGTCAGAGGAGACCCAGTACTTC
>NA|TRBJ1-3|NA|TRBV7-2
CASSLALTGSGNTIYF
TGTGCCAGCAGCTTAGCGCTCACGGGCTCTGGAAACACCATATATTTT
>NA|TRBJ1-2|NA|TRBV11-1
CASSLSGGYGYTF
TGTGCCAGCAGCTTATCCGGGGGCTATGGCTACACCTTC
>TRBD2|TRBJ2-3|NA|TRBV4-1
CASSQDGTRGANTQYF
TGCGCCAGCAGCCAAGACGGGACTAGGGGCGCTAATACGCAGTATTTT
>NA|TRBJ1-2|NA|TRBV2
CASSRGYGYTF
TGTGCCAGCAGTAGGGGGTATGGCTACACCTTC
>NA|TRBJ1-1|NA|TRBV14
CASSQERQNTEAFF
TGTGCCAGCAGCCAAGAGAGACAGAACACTGAAGCTTTCTTT
>NA|TRBJ2-7|NA|TRBV11-3
CASSLSFAYEQYF
TGTGCCAGCAGCTTAAGCTTTGCGTACGAGCAGTACTTC
>NA|TRBJ2-7|NA|TRBV21-1
CASSKGDRGASYEQYF
TGTGCCAGCAGCAAAGGGGACAGGGGGGCCTCCTACGAGCAGTACTTC
>NA|TRBJ1-6|NA|TRBV5-1
CASSMDEGYKGSPLHF
TGCGCCAGCAGCATGGACGAAGGGTATAAGGGTTCACCCCTCCACTTT
>NA|TRBJ1-1|once|TRBV14
CASSLLGVNTEAFF
TGTGCCAGCAGCCTACTAGGGGTTAACACTGAAGCTTTCTTT
>NA|TRBJ2-4|NA|TRBV2
CASSDFDRILAKNIQYF
TGTGCCAGCAGTGACTTTGACAGAATTCTAGCCAAAAACATTCAGTACTTC
>NA|TRBJ1-4|NA|TRBV28
CASSKGGRTFATNEKLFF
TGTGCCAGCAGTAAGGGGGGACGGACCTTTGCAACTAATGAAAAACTGTTTTTT
>TRBD1|TRBJ1-2|NA|TRBV9
CASSSGGSYGYTF
TGTGCCAGCAGCTCAGGGGGGAGCTATGGCTACACCTTC
>NA|TRBJ1-4|NA|TRBV27
CASSPRGTLDANEKLFF
TGTGCCAGCAGTCCCCGGGGGACACTTGATGCGAATGAAAAACTGTTTTTT
>TRBD2|TRBJ2-7|NA|TRBV6-1
CASMKTSGSYEQYF
TGTGCCAGCATGAAGACTAGCGGCTCCTACGAGCAGTACTTC
>NA|TRBJ2-7|NA|TRBV7-9
CASSRVSSSYEQYF
TGTGCCAGCAGCAGAGTGAGTAGCTCCTACGAGCAGTACTTC
>NA|TRBJ2-3|NA|TRBV7-8
CASSFARAYTDTQYF
TGTGCCAGCAGCTTTGCTCGGGCCTACACAGATACGCAGTATTTT
>NA|TRBJ2-1|NA|TRBV20-1
CSAEARREQFF
TGCAGTGCTGAAGCCCGGCGGGAGCAGTTCTTC
>TRBD1|TRBJ2-7|NA|TRBV27
CASSLTGNEQYF
TGTGCCAGCAGTCTGACAGGGAACGAGCAGTACTTC
>NA|TRBJ1-2|NA|TRBV4-1
CASSQDRSGVQRGYTF
TGCGCCAGCAGCCAAGATCGGTCGGGGGTCCAGCGTGGCTACACCTTC
>NA|TRBJ2-2|NA|TRBV19
CASSIVGGANTGELFF
TGTGCCAGTAGTATAGTGGGGGGCGCGAACACCGGGGAGCTGTTTTTT
>TRBD1|TRBJ1-5|NA|TRBV5-1
CASSLTGGGNQPQHF
TGCGCCAGCAGCTTGACAGGGGGCGGCAATCAGCCCCAGCATTTT
>NA|TRBJ2-5|NA|TRBV2
CASLKTGQETQYF
TGTGCCAGCCTGAAGACTGGACAAGAGACCCAGTACTTC
>NA|TRBJ2-7|NA|TRBV28
CASSLVGEQYF
TGTGCCAGCAGTTTAGTCGGCGAGCAGTACTTC
>NA|TRBJ1-1|NA|TRBV7-7
CASSKGQNTEAFF
TGTGCCAGCAGCAAGGGACAGAACACTGAAGCTTTCTTT
>NA|TRBJ2-3|NA|TRBV29-1
CSVFPGPSYTDTQYF
TGCAGCGTTTTCCCAGGGCCCTCCTACACGGATACGCAGTATTTT
>NA|TRBJ2-7|NA|TRBV5-6
CASSPPRVPRGEQYF
TGTGCCAGCAGCCCGCCTCGGGTCCCGAGGGGCGAGCAGTACTTC
>NA|TRBJ2-7|NA|TRBV18
CASSPQPGKYEQYF
TGTGCCAGCTCACCACAACCGGGAAAGTACGAGCAGTACTTC
>NA|TRBJ2-5|few|TRBV27
CASSSLGETQYF
TGTGCCAGCAGTTCCCTAGGGGAGACCCAGTACTTC
>NA|TRBJ2-5|NA|TRBV5-1
CASSLTGRETQYF
TGCGCCAGCAGCTTGACAGGGCGAGAGACCCAGTACTTC
>TRBD1|TRBJ2-2|NA|TRBV5-1
CASSFRSQGEPTGELFF
TGCGCCAGCAGCTTCAGGTCCCAGGGGGAACCCACCGGGGAGCTGTTTTTT
>NA|TRBJ2-1|NA|TRBV5-8
CASSLALLARAYNEQFF
TGTGCCAGCAGCTTGGCCCTATTGGCGAGAGCGTACAATGAGCAGTTCTTC
>TRBD1|TRBJ1-2|once|TRBV6-1
CASSESTGGAERYGYTF
TGTGCCAGCAGTGAAAGCACAGGGGGCGCGGAAAGGTATGGCTACACCTTC
>TRBD2|TRBJ2-2|NA|TRBV28
CASKTAGGPGELLF
TGTGCCAGCAAGACAGCGGGAGGGCCCGGGGAGCTGCTTTTT
>NA|TRBJ2-7|NA|TRBV20-1
CSPGAGGEQYF
TGCAGCCCGGGGGCGGGTGGCGAGCAGTACTTC
>TRBD2|TRBJ2-3|NA|TRBV15
CATSREAGGITDTQYF
TGTGCCACCAGCAGGGAAGCGGGAGGGATAACAGATACGCAGTATTTT
>NA|TRBJ1-4|NA|TRBV7-9
CASSLDEKLFF
TGTGCCAGCAGCTTAGATGAAAAACTGTTTTTT
>NA|TRBJ2-3|NA|TRBV13
CASSLPTVSDTQYF
TGTGCCAGCAGCCTCCCGACAGTTTCAGATACGCAGTATTTT
>NA|TRBJ1-1|NA|TRBV20-1
CSAKVDTEAFF
TGCAGTGCTAAGGTGGACACTGAAGCTTTCTTT
>TRBD1|TRBJ1-5|few|TRBV18
CASSPQGARQPQHF
TGTGCCAGCTCCCCTCAGGGGGCCCGTCAGCCCCAGCATTTT
>NA|TRBJ2-1|few|TRBV10-3
CAISESLQGERNEQFF
TGTGCCATCAGTGAGTCATTACAGGGAGAGCGAAATGAGCAGTTCTTC
>TRBD1|TRBJ1-2|NA|TRBV2
CASREGTGDGYTF
TGTGCCAGCAGAGAGGGGACAGGGGACGGCTACACCTTC